The 5 T cell receptor beta chains below were found in one sample sequenced in a study of T cells after somatic rescue of genetic block (dated by TCRdb to about 2020). Library creation used the immunoSEQ multiplex PCR assay. Sourced from immuneACCESS, this table was stored by TCRdb with only in-frame sequences that have V and J called. A share of the clones is absent; for the studies checked, an unresolved V gene accounts for under half, and the remainder has no known explanation. The sample table holds 65,000 to 70,000 clones, of which about nine tenths were seen once. The ten largest clones add up to about 2.9% of the sample. Sequencing used peripheral blood mononuclear cells (PBMCs). The receptors derive from a man between 35 and 55 years old.

The chain carries TRBV5-1 and TRBJ2-2; 8 bases are shared with TRBD2. Trimming cost V 4 bases and J 0 bases; bases outside gene matches: 5. The germline CDR1 and CDR2 sequences are SGHRS and YFSETQ. This CDR3 spans 16 amino acids. DNA of the CDR3: TGCGCCAGCAGCCCTCTCGGGGGGGCGAACACCGGGGAGCTGTTTTTT. It yields the protein CASSPLGGANTGELFF.

V is TRBV2 and J is TRBJ2-7; 7 nucleotides agree with TRBD1. V dropped 6 bases and J dropped 0; count of bases not matched to a gene: 5. The CDR3 has 14 residues. Germline CDR1 is SNHLY and CDR2 is FYNNEI. CDR3 residues: CASRRQGSSYEQYF. CDR3 nucleotides: TGTGCCAGCAGGAGACAGGGCAGCTCCTACGAGCAGTACTTC. The full variable domain, completed using reference TRBV2 and TRBJ2-7, is EPEVTQTPSHQVTQMGQEVILRCVPISNHLYFYWYRQILGQKVEFLVSFYNNEISEKSEIFDDQFSVERPDGSNFTLKIRSTKLEDSAMYFCASRRQGSSYEQYFGPGTRLTVT.

In this sample, this clone turned up once. The rearrangement links TRBV7-2 to TRBJ1-5; weak D call: TRBD1 (5 bases). V lost 5 bases, J lost 4 bases, and 12 bases lay in between. Per the germline V gene, CDR1 is SGHTA and CDR2 is FQGNSA. The CDR3 spans 14 residues. The CDR3 sequence is CASSQGRLNQPQHF. The CDR3 DNA reads as TGTGCCAGCAGCCAGGGACGGTTGAATCAGCCCCAGCATTTT.

In this sample, this clone turned up a few times. The rearrangement links TRBV28 to TRBJ2-3; 7 bases fit TRBD1. J lost 1 base, V lost 4 bases, and 5 bases had no gene match. The CDR3 runs to 15 residues. Germline V CDR1 and CDR2: MDHEN, SYDVKM. CDR3 in amino acids: CASSSGGPGTDTQYF. The CDR3 bases are TGTGCCAGCAGTTCAGGGGGTCCCGGCACAGATACGCAGTATTTT.

Comments on this clone: One end of the junction is discordant with germline, which a read error may explain. This chain uses TRBV6-1 with TRBJ2-7; 9 bases fit TRBD2. Germline CDR1 reads MNHNS; CDR2 reads SASEGT. This CDR3 comprises 15 residues. CDR3 residues: CAISDGPSGTHEQYF. CDR3 DNA: TGTGCCATCAGTGATGGGCCTAGCGGGACCCACGAGCAGTACTTC.